This T cell receptor beta chain stems from a study of blood T cell repertoires in COVID-19. The table lists this clone with a few counts. The CDR3 is 14 amino acids. The germline V gene has CDR1 MNHEY and CDR2 SVGEGT. The trim removed 5 bases at V and 3 bases at J, leaving 6 bases unmatched. Produced via immunoSEQ multiplex PCR; TCRdb's table is partial and in-frame only. The sample has just over 350,000 clones; about 88% are singletons. The V gene is TRBV6-2 or TRBV6-3, the J gene TRBJ2-7; 8 bases match TRBD1. The sequencing sample was made of PBMCs or T cells enriched from blood (not recorded which). The clonotype was recovered from a woman in her twenties or thirties who had recovered from COVID-19. The CDR3 region is CASSPTGQGYEQYF. The CDR3 bases are TGTGCCAGCAGTCCAACCGGACAGGGCTACGAGCAGTACTTC.